This entry concerns a single T cell receptor beta chain. Antigen specificity is unknown. Data came from immunoSEQ multiplex PCR; TCRdb stores just in-frame clones and leaves some out. The sample has 1.5 million to 2.5 million clones; approximately 94% are singletons. The data were obtained in a study of shared clonotypes between healthy human individuals. General study findings and limits: In having few donors, the study represented limited genetic and exposure-history diversity. Relative to memory subsets, naive subsets generally showed larger estimated richness.

Naive CD8 cells lacked CD45RO and underwent positive selection for CCR7, leaving out terminally differentiated effector memory CD45RA+ cells. Looked up from germline, CDR1 is SEHNR and CDR2 is FQNEAQ (reference sequence). The CDR3 sequence is 15 residues long. Between the trimmed V and J ends, which lost 6 bases and 0 bases, there was a span of 12 bases. The V and J genes are TRBV7-9 and TRBJ1-3; D is possibly TRBD1 (5 bases). The sequence was obtained from a man between 18 and 35 years old in good health. Material for sequencing was naive CD8+ T cells sorted from blood. CDR3 nucleotide sequence: TGTGCCAGCAGAAGACAGATAACCTCTGGAAACACCATATATTTT. This gives the protein CASRRQITSGNTIYF.